This T cell receptor beta chain is drawn from a study of blood T cells in healthy people across ages (dated by TCRdb to between 2014 and 2017). For the wider study: In model experiments, template switching captured about one uniquely barcoded TCR beta cDNA molecule for every two T cells. The study measured age-related changes in TCR beta repertoire diversity using deep sequencing normalized with unique cDNA molecular identifiers. Two additional independent replicas of 1 million unique cDNA reads from the same blood draw were analyzed for two donors (one aged 18 to 29 and one aged 80 or older). To avoid experimental bias, donors of different ages were spread randomly across the sequencing lanes. Donors were grouped into four age groups: young (average 16 years), middle-aged (roughly 40), aged (approximately 58) and long-lived (over 80). General study outcomes and caveats: Donor CMV infection status was unknown, potentially confounding age-related changes in expanded clonotypes. Total diversity estimates from one million sequenced T cells were considered lower bounds and underestimates. A strong correlation was found between observed TCR beta diversity and the percentage of naive T cells measured by flow cytometry. As age increased, observed TCR beta diversity per million T cells dropped in a roughly linear way, and a significant reduction was already evident by age approximately 40. Because profiling used bulk unsorted PBMCs, naive and antigen-experienced compartments could not be compared conclusively. The long-lived group showed more naive CD4+ T cells, fewer expanded clones and increased TCR diversity than the aged group, suggesting age selection.

Note on this clonotype: Its antigen is not yet known. Per-base quality was not reported, and no clone a single base away is much larger than it.

Systemically healthy Caucasian individuals from Russia, about 38 in total and aged roughly 6 to 100 years, were included as donors. Each donor gave 8.5 to 10 milliliters of peripheral blood, collected into EDTA-treated Vacutainer tubes. Ficoll-Paque density-gradient centrifugation was used to isolate PBMCs, with at least 6 million per sample. Trizol reagent was used to extract total RNA from PBMCs, with at least 5 micrograms per sample. Naive CD45RAhigh/CD27high T cell percentages were measured by flow cytometry on a PBMC aliquot from every donor. CDR1 and CDR2 are drawn from the germline V gene (reference sequence): DFQATT, SNEGSKA. Inclusive of the bounding cysteine and phenylalanine, the CDR3 is 13 residues long. Of the read, only the CDR3 DNA is kept; its 39 bases are in frame from base 1. V is cut back by 6 bases and J by 5 bases, with 9 bases in the junction unmatched. Libraries were constructed by 5' RACE. Sequencing used an Illumina HiSeq 2500. A second about 7 to 11 cycle PCR used a sample-barcoded 5' primer and a J-beta primer mix. A unique molecular identifier was introduced onto each TCR beta cDNA molecule by a template-switch 5' adaptor carrying 12 random nucleotides. Each sample yielded at least 3 million CDR3-containing paired-end reads. The Mint cDNA synthesis kit, primed by a TRBC-specific oligonucleotide, was used to synthesize first-strand cDNA from all RNA. All cDNA was treated with uracil-DNA glycosylase and then went through a first 18-cycle PCR with the universal primers M1SS and BC2_uni_R. The paper's data handling went like this. Normalization of each sample was performed by random selection of 1 million high-quality reads, each carrying a distinct molecular identifier. Reads sharing molecular identifiers were discarded rather than binned into consensus sequences. MiTCR, set to a Q25 quality threshold and the strictest error-elimination algorithm, was used for CDR3 identification, clonotype clustering and error correction. A nonparametric unseen species model using Euler transformation provided a lower-bound estimate of total TCR beta diversity. TCRdb passed the public sequencing reads through fastp at Q25 and MiXCR, retaining productive beta sequences. Entries that share a CDR3 protein sequence are merged under the most common genes and DNA. These V and J calls derive from TCRdb rather than the authors' analysis. Within this sample are 550,000 to 600,000 distinct CDR3 sequences, with roughly 48% of them counted one time only. The top ten constitute around 24% of the sample.

The chain is made from TRBV20-1 and TRBJ1-1; 7 bases in the junction line up with TRBD1. The sequence was obtained from a man older than 75 in good health. The sequenced material came from blood. CDR3 region: CSAETGLWTEAFF. The sequence in DNA is TGCAGTGCAGAGACAGGGTTGTGGACTGAAGCTTTCTTT.